This T cell receptor (beta chain) was found in a study of blood T cell repertoires in COVID-19 (dated by TCRdb to 2020 to 2021). Turning to the overall study: The collaborator samples originated in the United States, Italy and Spain and spanned the acute and convalescent phases of COVID-19. The samples were drawn from the first 160 participants of the ongoing ImmuneRACE study and from 1,254 subjects provided by 6 global collaborators. Where available, HLA class I and class II types were taken from metadata supplied by the sample provider and were not determined by assay-based typing. Nearly every sample came with metadata listing a de-identified subject ID, COVID-19 status, age in years and sex. A freely available public database, intended as a resource for researchers studying the immune response to SARS-CoV-2, is where the repertoires were released. Deeply sampled blood TCRbeta repertoires from subjects exposed to, actively infected with, or recovered from COVID-19 were included in the dataset. The material from the prospective study consisted of cDNA or gDNA derived from T cells, B-cell-depleted T cells, or PBMCs.

TCRbeta CDR3 regions were amplified from genomic DNA using the immunoSEQ Assay, a bias-controlled multiplex PCR. As for how the authors treated the data: Nucleated cell counts per sample were estimated from amplification of reference gene primers within the assay. To quantify the absolute abundance of each unique TCRbeta CDR3 rearrangement, sequence reads were collapsed and filtered. Productive Simpson clonality was computed per sample as the square root of Simpson's diversity index over productive rearrangements. Held by TCRdb, this immuneACCESS table contains in-frame sequences only and omits some clones. Under half of the omission traces to an unresolved V gene where checked; the cause of the rest is unknown. V, J and clone size are taken as reported in that table, and D and trimming were inferred from the DNA itself. The sample has over 450,000 clones on record, about 89% of them singletons. The ten biggest clones cover around 7.8% of the sample.

CDR1 is given as MNHEY and CDR2 as SVGAGI, both from the germline V gene. The CDR3 spans 13 residues, from the cysteine through the phenylalanine. Just CDR3 DNA is preserved here, 39 bases in frame from base 1. Ends trimmed: V by 6 bases, J by 6 bases; bases unmatched to a gene: 4. About this clone itself: The antigen it recognizes is unknown. The sample holds no much larger clone one base away, and base qualities are not on file.

One collaborating source in Seattle enrolled patients during active infection and followed them longitudinally through the course of disease. Collaborating institutions collected whole blood in K2EDTA tubes following their own protocols. For TCRbeta analysis, collaborators shipped samples as frozen whole blood, isolated PBMCs, or DNA extracted from either of those sample types. Summary of the overall study and its limitations: The quantity of clinical and demographic metadata differed by source and by participant and was supplied without curation.

The V and J genes are TRBV6-5 and TRBJ2-7; 11 nucleotides in the junction match TRBD1. This TCR came from a woman between 45 and 60 years old with COVID-19, enrolled during active disease. Sequences were obtained from peripheral blood. In nucleotides, the sequence is TGTGCCAGCAGCGGGGACAGGGGGGGCGAGCAGTACTTC. It is translated as CASSGDRGGEQYF.